This T cell receptor (beta chain) stems from a study of cytomegalovirus exposure and HLA in healthy donors. PCR used 60 Vbeta primers and 13 Jbeta primers. Here immunoSEQ multiplex PCR was the method, and the copy in TCRdb shows in-frame clones only, minus some. The sample lists hundreds of thousands of clones; almost 80% were seen once. Broader study findings: Highest at DRB1 and lowest at HLA-C, TCR association rates differed among HLA loci in a later analysis. Of the V segments, some could not be distinguished, including TRBV6-2 and TRBV6-3, and were excluded. Researchers counted around 180 TCR beta chains as cytomegalovirus-associated. Most CMV-associated TCR beta chains appeared HLA-restricted in a later analysis.

Per the germline V gene, CDR1 is SNHLY and CDR2 is FYNNEI. V gave up 3 bases and J gave up 5 bases, with 16 bases separating them. The CDR3 is 15 residues long. Points on this clone: Antigen unknown.

V is TRBV2 and J is TRBJ1-1, with D possibly TRBD1 on 6 matching bases. The source of this sequence is a male donor in good health and CMV-seronegative. Sequenced material: PBMCs. CDR3 DNA: TGTGCCAGCAGTGAGGAGCAGGGGTTAACAACTGAAGCTTTCTTT. It specifies CASSEEQGLTTEAFF.